This T cell receptor beta chain was observed in a study of vaccination and CD4 T cells after COVID-19. The V gene's germline CDR1 is LGHNA and CDR2 YSLEER. CDR3 length: 15 residues. With 1 base clipped from V and 5 bases from J, the junction kept 7 bases outside the gene matches. This clonotype appeared a single time. Its antigen remains unidentified. The time point: late sampling 161 to 241 days after vaccination in a few convalescent patients. Regarding treatment: approximately nine-day PBMC culture with coronavirus spike peptide pools or control peptides (ViraFEST assay). Cultured CD4+ T cell DNA was sequenced using the Oncomine TCR Beta short-read assay. Via MiXCR, TCRdb re-called the PCR reads, giving one row per CDR3 protein. The sample includes roughly 19,000 distinct CDR3 sequences, approximately 40% seen only once; the top ten take 15% to 20%.

This sample comprised CD4+ T cells from blood, cultured in vitro, obtained about 7 months after SARS-CoV-2 vaccination. The rearrangement uses TRBV4-3 and TRBJ2-5, with 7 bases lining up with TRBD2. The source is a human donor who had recovered from COVID-19. The CDR3 is CASSQGRETWETQYF. Written as DNA, the CDR3 is TGCGCCAGCAGCCAAGGGCGGGAGACGTGGGAGACCCAGTACTTC.